The next 15 T cell receptor beta chains were all read from a single sample in a study of post-analysis software for immune sequencing data. Study outcomes and limitations: About 5 TRBV segments, including TRBV5-6, TRBV5-1 and TRBV20-1, were more frequent in patients than controls.

Their antigen targets remain unknown. Each TCR beta cDNA library carried unique molecular identifiers. MiXCR was run by TCRdb on the PCR reads, yielding one entry per CDR3 protein. The sample carries about 560,000 distinct CDR3 sequences, roughly 47% recorded once. The source material was blood. The receptors stem from a girl aged 5-17 years with multiple sclerosis.

J is TRBJ1-1 and V is TRBV6-6, with 10 bases lining up with TRBD1. Germline-derived CDR1 and CDR2 are MNHNY and SVGAGI (reference sequence). With 2 bases clipped from V and 4 bases from J, the junction kept 7 bases outside the gene matches. This CDR3 comprises 16 residues. CDR3 in DNA: TGTGCCAGCAGTTACCCATCGACAGGGGGCGGCACTGAAGCTTTCTTT. Amino acids: CASSYPSTGGGTEAFF.

This clonotype was observed a single time. This chain links TRBV4-1 with TRBJ1-6, with D hard to call. CDR3 size: 14 residues. Trimming pared 0 bases from V and 7 bases from J, leaving 7 bases between. The germline V gene has CDR1 MGHRA and CDR2 YSYEKL. CDR3 sequence: CASSQEAGNSPLHF. CDR3 bases: TGCGCCAGCAGCCAAGAAGCGGGCAATTCACCCCTCCACTTT.

This clonotype turned up a few times. This chain links TRBV29-1 with TRBJ2-4; D not resolved. V lost 0 bases and J lost 0, with 3 bases in between. The CDR3 consists of 13 residues. The V gene's germline CDR1 is SQVTM and CDR2 ANQGSEA. CDR3: CSVEELAKNIQYF. As DNA, the CDR3 is TGCAGCGTTGAAGAACTAGCCAAAAACATTCAGTACTTC.

This rearrangement joins TRBV12-3 or TRBV12-4 to TRBJ2-1; 7 bases are a match to TRBD1. V lost 4 bases to trimming and J lost 5 bases; unmatched junction nucleotides: 11. This CDR3 comprises 16 residues. The CDR3 protein is CASSSPGGPSHNEQFF. The CDR3, as DNA: TGTGCCAGCAGTTCGCCAGGGGGACCCTCTCACAATGAGCAGTTCTTC.

This chain joins TRBV5-1 and TRBJ1-5; no firm D call. The CDR3 runs 14 residues. V lost 0 bases, J lost 7 bases, and 11 bases lay in between. Germline V gives CDR1 SGHRS, CDR2 YFSETQ. Here the CDR3 reads CASSLGREDQPQHF. In nucleotides, the CDR3 is TGCGCCAGCAGCTTGGGTAGGGAGGACCAGCCCCAGCATTTT.

The V and J genes are TRBV12-3 or TRBV12-4 and TRBJ1-1; a possible D gene is TRBD1 (5 bases). Between the trimmed V and J ends, which lost 6 bases and 4 bases, there was a span of 12 bases. The CDR3 contains 13 residues. The CDR3 protein is CASRRGWATEAFF. The CDR3 nucleotides read TGTGCCAGCAGACGGGGCTGGGCCACTGAAGCTTTCTTT.

V usage is TRBV12-3 or TRBV12-4 and J usage is TRBJ2-2, with D possibly TRBD1 on 5 matching bases. CDR3 length: 13 amino acids. Trimming cost V 5 bases and J 6 bases, with 10 bases left between them. CDR3 nucleotides: TGTGCCAGCAGTACTCAGGGTGCCGGGGAGCTGTTTTTT. This encodes CASSTQGAGELFF.

The gene calls are TRBV5-6 and TRBJ2-1, with 8 nucleotides matching TRBD1. The germline CDR1 and CDR2 sequences are SGHDT and YYEEEE. With V trimmed by 2 bases and J by 7 bases, 5 bases remained unmatched. This CDR3 comprises 14 residues. The CDR3 DNA follows: TGTGCCAGCAGCTTTCTGGACAGGGTGAATGAGCAGTTCTTC. Residues: CASSFLDRVNEQFF.

The gene calls are TRBV9 and TRBJ2-6; D may be TRBD1 or TRBD2 (5 bases each). This CDR3 spans 18 amino acids. V was clipped by 0 bases and J by 1 base, with 14 bases between them. Germline values: CDR1 SGDLS, CDR2 YYNGEE. In DNA form, the CDR3 reads TGTGCCAGCAGCGTAGGTCCGGGACGGCAATCTGGGGCCAACGTCCTGACTTTC. Translating it yields CASSVGPGRQSGANVLTF. Based on the CDR3 plus reference TRBV9 and TRBJ2-6, the full variable domain is DSGVTQTPKHLITATGQRVTLRCSPRSGDLSVYWYQQSLDQGLQFLIQYYNGEERAKGNILERFSAQQFPDLHSELNLSSLELGDSALYFCASSVGPGRQSGANVLTFGAGSRLTVL.

This chain links TRBV10-3 with TRBJ2-1, with D possibly called TRBD1 or TRBD2 (5 bases each). The V and J ends lost 6 bases and 3 bases respectively, with 15 bases between them. The germline V gene has CDR1 ENHRY and CDR2 SYGVKD. The length of the CDR3 is 15 residues. The CDR3 coding sequence is TGTGCCATCAGGGGGCAAGCGGAAAACTACAATGAGCAGTTCTTC. Encoded protein: CAIRGQAENYNEQFF.

This clonotype has more than one count but fewer than ten. A much larger clone is a single base away; this may be a read error. The chain uses TRBV6-4 and TRBJ2-3; 12 bases are shared with TRBD1. J was trimmed by 4 bases and V by 6 bases; bases with no gene match: 2. Germline V gene data show CDR1 as MRHNA and CDR2 as SNTAGT. The CDR3 extends over 14 amino acids. This CDR3 is CASRGTGGADTQYF. For the CDR3, the DNA is TGTGCCAGCAGGGGGACAGGGGGCGCAGATACGCAGTATTTT.

In its sample, this clonotype was seen a few times. This sequence joins TRBV2 and TRBJ2-1; TRBD2 matches 8 bases. V lost 6 bases to trimming and J lost 10 bases; unmatched junction nucleotides: 14. The CDR3 has 15 residues. Germline assignment: CDR1 SNHLY and CDR2 FYNNEI. CDR3 sequence reads: CASRESGSPKGEQFF. CDR3 DNA sequence: TGTGCCAGCAGGGAGAGCGGGAGCCCAAAAGGGGAGCAGTTCTTC.

This clonotype was seen only a few times. V gene TRBV5-1 combines with J gene TRBJ2-7; D is ambiguous. V was trimmed by 5 bases and J by 3 bases, leaving 15 bases between them. Germline V CDR1 and CDR2: SGHRS, YFSETQ. This CDR3 contains 14 residues. This chain's CDR3 is CASRFGRPGYEQYF. CDR3 DNA sequence: TGCGCCAGCAGATTCGGGCGACCCGGCTACGAGCAGTACTTC.

This sequence joins TRBV7-9 and TRBJ1-1, with D possibly matching TRBD1 (5 bases). Germline V gives CDR1 SEHNR, CDR2 FQNEAQ (reference sequence). The length of the CDR3 is 14 residues. The V gene lost 4 bases and the J gene lost 4 bases, with 13 bases spanning the gap. The CDR3 sequence is CASSSRGFPTEAFF. CDR3 DNA sequence: TGTGCCAGCAGCTCCCGGGGGTTCCCCACTGAAGCTTTCTTT. The complete variable domain, with remaining parts taken from reference TRBV7-9 and TRBJ1-1, reads DTGVSQNPRHKITKRGQNVTFRCDPISEHNRLYWYRQTLGQGPEFLTYFQNEAQLEKSRLLSDRFSAERPKGSFSTLEIQRTEQGDSAMYLCASSSRGFPTEAFFGQGTRLTVV.

The chain has TRBV4-1 and TRBJ2-4; weak D call: TRBD1 (6 bases). The DNA end lines up better with TRBJ2-7; the J call may be wrong. Germline lookup yields CDR1 MGHRA and CDR2 YSYEKL. The CDR3 consists of 16 residues. The CDR3 is CASSQEGPTGSYEQYF. The CDR3 DNA reads as TGCGCCAGCAGCCAAGAAGGACCTACAGGGAGCTACGAGCAGTACTTC.